This T cell receptor beta chain was identified during a study of OX40 agonist ivuxolimab in advanced cancers. Germline V gene lookup returns CDR1 MNHEY and CDR2 SMNVEV (reference sequence). V shed 6 bases and J shed 2 bases, with 14 bases lying between them. This CDR3 comprises 16 residues. Notes on this clone: Its cognate antigen is unknown.

Overall study findings and caveats: Within 6 weeks, CD4+ and CD8+ blood T cells expanded clonally at 0.1 to 3.0 mg/kg.

Profiling relied on immunoSEQ multiplex PCR, and the TCRdb table lists in-frame clones only, not all of them. The sample shows about 80,000 clones, roughly 84% of them seen only once. Blood sampling was done at baseline, cycle 4 day 1, and cycle 7 day 1. The starting material was CD4+ or CD8+ T cells sorted from blood, obtained in a trial of the OX40 agonist ivuxolimab. This sequence was found in an adult with an advanced solid tumor such as melanoma, head and neck, liver or kidney cancer. This sequence joins TRBV27 and TRBJ2-6; D perhaps matches TRBD2 (6 bases). CDR3 in amino acids: CASSSGWGTGANVLTF. The CDR3, as DNA: TGTGCCAGCAGCAGCGGGTGGGGGACTGGGGCCAACGTCCTGACTTTC.